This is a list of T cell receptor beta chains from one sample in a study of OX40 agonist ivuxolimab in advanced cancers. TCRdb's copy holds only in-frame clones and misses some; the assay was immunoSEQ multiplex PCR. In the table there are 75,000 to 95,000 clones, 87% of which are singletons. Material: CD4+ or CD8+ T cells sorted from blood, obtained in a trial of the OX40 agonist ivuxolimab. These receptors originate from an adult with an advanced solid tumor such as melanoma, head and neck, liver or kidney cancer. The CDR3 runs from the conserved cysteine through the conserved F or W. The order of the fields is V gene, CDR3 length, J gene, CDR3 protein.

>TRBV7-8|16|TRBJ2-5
CASSLRGTGSQETQYF
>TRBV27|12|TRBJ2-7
CASSYGYGEQYF
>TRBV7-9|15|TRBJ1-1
CASSLEGNMNTEAFF
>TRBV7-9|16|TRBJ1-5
CASTKGAGNGNQPQHF
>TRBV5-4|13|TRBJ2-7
CASSPGLAREQYF
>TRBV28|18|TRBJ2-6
CASSGSSGSQAGANVLTF
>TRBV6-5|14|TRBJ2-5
CASSRSGLMETQYF
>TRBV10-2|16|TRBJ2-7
CASRYPGTGNWHEQYF
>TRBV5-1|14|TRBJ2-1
CASSFLGAYNEQFF
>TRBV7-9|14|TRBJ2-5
CASSSRDPQETQYF
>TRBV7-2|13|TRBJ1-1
CASSSDSNTEAFF
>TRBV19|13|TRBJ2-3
CASSGVSTDTQYF
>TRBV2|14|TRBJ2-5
CASSGAGGQETQYF
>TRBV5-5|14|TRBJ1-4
CASSLGGNNEKLFF
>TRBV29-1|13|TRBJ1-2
CTTRGGKNYGYTF
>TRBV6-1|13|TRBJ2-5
CASTRESRETQYF
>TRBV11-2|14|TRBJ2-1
CASSLDLVGNEQFF
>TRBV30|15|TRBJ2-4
CACSSGRAAKNIQYF
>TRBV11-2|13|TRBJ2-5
CASSLVWSETQYF
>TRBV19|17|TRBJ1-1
CASRLVPGQGTTTEAFF
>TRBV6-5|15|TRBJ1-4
CASSRARDINEKLFF
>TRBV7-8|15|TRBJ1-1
CASSPRDRLNTEAFF
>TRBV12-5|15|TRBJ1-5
CASGPPGTRNQPQHF
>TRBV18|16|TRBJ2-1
CASSADSGSSYNEQFF
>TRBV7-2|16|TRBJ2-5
CASIKNGASGRETQYF
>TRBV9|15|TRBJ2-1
CASSVGTSGRDEQFF
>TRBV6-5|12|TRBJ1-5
CASAGENQPQHF
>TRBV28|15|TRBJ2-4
CASSLGQGGGNIQYF
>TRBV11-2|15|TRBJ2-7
CASSLGPGEEGEQYF
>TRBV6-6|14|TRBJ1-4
CASSYRATNEKLFF
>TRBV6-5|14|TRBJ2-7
CATKDHREFYEQYF
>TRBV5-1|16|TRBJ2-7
CASSLGRDSLTYEQYF
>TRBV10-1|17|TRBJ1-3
CASSESTRPGPGNTIYF
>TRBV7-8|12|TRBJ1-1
CASSEQGFEAFF
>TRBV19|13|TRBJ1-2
CASSARDRYGYTF
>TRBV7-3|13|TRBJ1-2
CASSRDRGDGYTF
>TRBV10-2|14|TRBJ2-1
CASSDSGEYNEQFF
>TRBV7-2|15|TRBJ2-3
CASRRTSGWGDTQYF
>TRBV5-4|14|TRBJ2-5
CASSQDGAGETQYF
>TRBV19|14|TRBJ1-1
CASSILSRGTEAFF